The 5 T cell receptor beta chains given below trace back to one sample, sequenced in a study of blood T cell repertoires in COVID-19. Only in-frame clones appear in the TCRdb table, and some are missing; sequencing was by immunoSEQ multiplex PCR. The sample holds about 160,000 clones, 70% to 80% seen once. The sequencing input was peripheral blood. Receptors originate from a man aged 60 to 75 with acute or convalescent COVID-19.

J is TRBJ1-2 and V is TRBV24-1; D unclear. CDR3 length: 12 amino acids. V dropped 4 bases and J dropped 8 bases, with 10 bases sitting between them. The germline V gene has CDR1 KGHDR and CDR2 SFDVKD. The CDR3 here is CATSDNAGGYTF. The CDR3 coding sequence is TGTGCCACCAGTGACAACGCGGGGGGCTACACCTTC.

This chain joins TRBV28 and TRBJ2-3; D may be TRBD1 (6 bases). CDR1 MDHEN and CDR2 SYDVKM come from the germline V gene. Trimming stripped 5 bases from V and 2 bases from J, with 20 bases between. The CDR3 has 17 residues. The CDR3 nucleotides read TGTGCCAGCAGTACCACCGACTCCGGGACACTCACAGATACGCAGTATTTT. Translated: CASSTTDSGTLTDTQYF.

This clone was found many times. This chain connects TRBV27 to TRBJ2-1; D is unresolved. V lost 8 bases and J 0 bases, leaving 8 bases between the germline ends. This CDR3 is 13 amino acids long. Looked up from germline, CDR1 is MNHEY and CDR2 is SMNVEV (reference sequence). CDR3 loop: CASGSSSYNEQFF. The CDR3 bases are TGTGCCAGCGGTTCGAGCTCCTACAATGAGCAGTTCTTC.

The V gene is TRBV3-1 (or the pseudogene TRBV3-2), the J gene TRBJ2-1; D gene unclear. Trimming shortened V by 1 base and J by 2 bases, and 12 bases separated the two germline ends. Germline CDR1 LGHDT, CDR2 YNNKEL (reference sequence). The CDR3 runs 16 residues. The CDR3 bases are TGTGCCAGCAGCCAAGGGAGAGAGATCACCTACAATGAGCAGTTCTTC. Protein sequence: CASSQGREITYNEQFF.

The chain uses TRBV5-6 and TRBJ1-2; TRBD1 matches 7 bases. The CDR3 runs to 14 residues. Per germline, CDR1 SGHDT and CDR2 YYEEEE. V was clipped by 3 bases and J by 3 bases; unmatched bases: 5. The CDR3 here is CASSSTGVHYGYTF. The DNA for the CDR3 is TGTGCCAGCAGCTCCACAGGGGTGCACTATGGCTACACCTTC.